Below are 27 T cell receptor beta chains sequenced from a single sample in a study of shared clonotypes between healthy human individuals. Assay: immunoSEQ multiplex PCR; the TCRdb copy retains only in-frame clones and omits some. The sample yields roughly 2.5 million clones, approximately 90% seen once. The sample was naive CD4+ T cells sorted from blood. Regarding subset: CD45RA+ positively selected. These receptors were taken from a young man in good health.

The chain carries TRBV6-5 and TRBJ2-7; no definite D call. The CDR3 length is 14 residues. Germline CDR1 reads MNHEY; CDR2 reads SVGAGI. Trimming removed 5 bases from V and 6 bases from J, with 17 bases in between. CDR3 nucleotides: TGTGCCAGCAGTCCAGCAAGGGCGCTTCGCGAGCAGTACTTC. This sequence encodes CASSPARALREQYF.

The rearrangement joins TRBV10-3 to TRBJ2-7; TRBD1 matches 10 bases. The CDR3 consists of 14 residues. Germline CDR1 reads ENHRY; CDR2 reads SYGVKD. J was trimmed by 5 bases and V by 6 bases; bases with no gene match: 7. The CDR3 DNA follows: TGTGCCATCAGCCGGACAGGGGGAGTCGACGAGCAGTACTTC. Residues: CAISRTGGVDEQYF.

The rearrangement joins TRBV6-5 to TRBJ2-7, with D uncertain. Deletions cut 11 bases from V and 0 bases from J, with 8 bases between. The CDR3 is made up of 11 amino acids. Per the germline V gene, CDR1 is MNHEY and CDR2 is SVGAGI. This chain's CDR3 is CAVWTSYEQYF. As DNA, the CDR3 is TGTGCCGTCTGGACCTCCTACGAGCAGTACTTC.

CDR3 nucleotide sequence: TGTGCCAGCAGTTTAAATTGGAGTGAGCAGTTCTTC. Its translation: CASSLNWSEQFF. The J gene is TRBJ2-1, the V gene TRBV28; D not resolved. CDR3 size: 12 residues. Germline V lookup: CDR1 MDHEN, CDR2 SYDVKM. The V end was cut by 2 bases, the J end by 9 bases, with 8 bases between.

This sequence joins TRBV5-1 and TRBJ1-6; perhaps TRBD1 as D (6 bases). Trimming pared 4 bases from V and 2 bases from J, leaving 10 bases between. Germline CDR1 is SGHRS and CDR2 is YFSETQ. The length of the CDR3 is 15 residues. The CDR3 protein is CASSTGTPYNSPLHF. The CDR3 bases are TGCGCCAGCAGCACAGGGACTCCCTATAATTCACCCCTCCACTTT.

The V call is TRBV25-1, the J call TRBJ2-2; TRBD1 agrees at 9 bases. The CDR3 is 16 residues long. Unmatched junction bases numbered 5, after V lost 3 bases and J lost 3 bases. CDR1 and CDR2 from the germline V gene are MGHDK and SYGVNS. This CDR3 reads CASSESGTGYTGELFF. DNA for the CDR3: TGTGCCAGCAGTGAGTCCGGGACAGGGTACACCGGGGAGCTGTTTTTT.

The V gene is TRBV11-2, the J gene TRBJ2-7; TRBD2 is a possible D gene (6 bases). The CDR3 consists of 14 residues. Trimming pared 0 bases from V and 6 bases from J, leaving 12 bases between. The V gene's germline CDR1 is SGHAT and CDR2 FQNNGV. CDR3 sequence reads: CASSLDYSGGEQYF. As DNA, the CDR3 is TGTGCCAGCAGCTTAGATTATTCCGGGGGCGAGCAGTACTTC. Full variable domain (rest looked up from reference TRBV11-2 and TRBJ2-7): EAGVAQSPRYKIIEKRQSVAFWCNPISGHATLYWYQQILGQGPKLLIQFQNNGVVDDSQLPKDRFSAERLKGVDSTLKIQPAKLEDSAVYLCASSLDYSGGEQYFGPGTRLTVT.

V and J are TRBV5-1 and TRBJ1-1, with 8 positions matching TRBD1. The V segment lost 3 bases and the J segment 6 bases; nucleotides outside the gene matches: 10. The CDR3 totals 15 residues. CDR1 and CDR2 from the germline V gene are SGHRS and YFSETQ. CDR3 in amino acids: CASSSSGTGNSEAFF. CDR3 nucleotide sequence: TGCGCCAGCAGCTCCTCCGGGACAGGTAATTCTGAAGCTTTCTTT.

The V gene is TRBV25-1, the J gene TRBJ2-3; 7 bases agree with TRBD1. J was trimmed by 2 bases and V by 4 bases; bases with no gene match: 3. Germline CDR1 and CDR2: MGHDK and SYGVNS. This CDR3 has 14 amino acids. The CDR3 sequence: CASSGQGITDTQYF. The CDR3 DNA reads TGTGCCAGCAGTGGACAGGGAATCACAGATACGCAGTATTTT.

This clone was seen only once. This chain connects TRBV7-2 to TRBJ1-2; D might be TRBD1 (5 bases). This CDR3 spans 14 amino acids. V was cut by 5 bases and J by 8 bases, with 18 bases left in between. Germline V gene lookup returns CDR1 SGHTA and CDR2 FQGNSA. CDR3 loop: CASSRTGTPSGYTF. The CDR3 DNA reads TGTGCCAGCAGCCGAACCGGGACCCCAAGCGGCTACACCTTC.

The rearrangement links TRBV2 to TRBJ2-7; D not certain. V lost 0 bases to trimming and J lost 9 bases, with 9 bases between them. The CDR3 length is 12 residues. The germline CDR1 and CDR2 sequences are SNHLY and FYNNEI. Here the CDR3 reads CASSEALSGQYF. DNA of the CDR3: TGTGCCAGCAGTGAAGCGCTATCGGGGCAGTACTTC. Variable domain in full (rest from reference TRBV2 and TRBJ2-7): EPEVTQTPSHQVTQMGQEVILRCVPISNHLYFYWYRQILGQKVEFLVSFYNNEISEKSEIFDDQFSVERPDGSNFTLKIRSTKLEDSAMYFCASSEALSGQYFGPGTRLTVT.

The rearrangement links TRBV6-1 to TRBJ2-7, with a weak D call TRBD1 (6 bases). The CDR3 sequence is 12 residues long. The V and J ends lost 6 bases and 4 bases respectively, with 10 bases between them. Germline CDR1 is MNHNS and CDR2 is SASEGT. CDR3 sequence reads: CASRTGDYEQYF. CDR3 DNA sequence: TGTGCCAGCAGGACAGGAGATTACGAGCAGTACTTC.

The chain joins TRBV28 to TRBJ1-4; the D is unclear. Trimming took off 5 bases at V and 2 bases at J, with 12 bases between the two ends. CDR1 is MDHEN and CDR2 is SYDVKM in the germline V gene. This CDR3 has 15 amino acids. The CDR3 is CASSLEVDTNEKLFF. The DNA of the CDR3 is TGTGCCAGCAGTCTAGAAGTGGACACTAATGAAAAACTGTTTTTT.

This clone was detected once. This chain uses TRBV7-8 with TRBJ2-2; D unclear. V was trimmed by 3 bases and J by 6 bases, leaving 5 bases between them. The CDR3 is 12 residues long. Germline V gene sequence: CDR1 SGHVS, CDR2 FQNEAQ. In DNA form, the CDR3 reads TGTGCCAGCAGCTTCGTCGCCGGGGAGCTGTTTTTT. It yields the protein CASSFVAGELFF.

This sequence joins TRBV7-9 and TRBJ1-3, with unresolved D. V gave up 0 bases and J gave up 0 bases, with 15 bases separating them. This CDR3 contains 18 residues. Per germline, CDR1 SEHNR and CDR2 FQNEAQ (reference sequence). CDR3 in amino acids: CASSLAWAGLHSGNTIYF. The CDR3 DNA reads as TGTGCCAGCAGCTTAGCGTGGGCAGGTCTACACTCTGGAAACACCATATATTTT.

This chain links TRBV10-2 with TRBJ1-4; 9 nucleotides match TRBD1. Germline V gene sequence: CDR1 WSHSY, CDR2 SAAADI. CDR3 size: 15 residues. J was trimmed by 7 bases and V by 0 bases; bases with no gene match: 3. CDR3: CASSESMTGGEKLFF. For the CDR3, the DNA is TGCGCCAGCAGTGAGTCGATGACAGGGGGTGAAAAACTGTTTTTT.

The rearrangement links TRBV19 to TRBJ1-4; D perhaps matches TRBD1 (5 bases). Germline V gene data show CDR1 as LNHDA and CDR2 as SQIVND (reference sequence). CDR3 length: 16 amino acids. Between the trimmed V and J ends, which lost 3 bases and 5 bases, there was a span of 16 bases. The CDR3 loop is CASSITPGPGNEKLFF. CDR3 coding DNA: TGTGCCAGTAGTATCACACCGGGACCGGGAAATGAAAAACTGTTTTTT.

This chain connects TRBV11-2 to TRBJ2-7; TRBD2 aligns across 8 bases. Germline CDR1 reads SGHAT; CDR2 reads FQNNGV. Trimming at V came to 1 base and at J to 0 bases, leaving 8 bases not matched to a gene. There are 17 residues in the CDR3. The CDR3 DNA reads TGTGCCAGCAGCTTAGCATCGGCTAGCGGGCCCTCCTACGAGCAGTACTTC. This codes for CASSLASASGPSYEQYF.

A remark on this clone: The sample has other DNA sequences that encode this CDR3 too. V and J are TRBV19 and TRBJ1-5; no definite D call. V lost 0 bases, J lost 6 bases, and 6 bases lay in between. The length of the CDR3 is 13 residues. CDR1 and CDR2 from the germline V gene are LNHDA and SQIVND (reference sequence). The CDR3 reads CASSIEGSQPQHF. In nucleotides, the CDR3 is TGTGCCAGTAGTATAGAAGGGTCTCAGCCCCAGCATTTT.

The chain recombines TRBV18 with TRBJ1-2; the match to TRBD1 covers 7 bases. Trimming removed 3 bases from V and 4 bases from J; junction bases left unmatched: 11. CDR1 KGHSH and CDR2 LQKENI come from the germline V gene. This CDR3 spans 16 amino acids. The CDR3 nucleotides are TGTGCCAGCTCACCCGCGGGACAGCCCCTGGGCTATGGCTACACCTTC. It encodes CASSPAGQPLGYGYTF.

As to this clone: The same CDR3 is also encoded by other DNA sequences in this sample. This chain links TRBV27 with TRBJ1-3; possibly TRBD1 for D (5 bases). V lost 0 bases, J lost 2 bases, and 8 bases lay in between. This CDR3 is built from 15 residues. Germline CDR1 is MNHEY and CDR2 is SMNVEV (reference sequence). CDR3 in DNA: TGTGCCAGCAGTTTATCGGGGGGAGCTGGAAACACCATATATTTT. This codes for CASSLSGGAGNTIYF.

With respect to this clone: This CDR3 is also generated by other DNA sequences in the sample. Here the CDR3 reads CASSRGNEQYF. The CDR3 DNA is TGTGCCAGCAGTAGGGGAAACGAGCAGTACTTC. The chain is built from TRBV6-1 and TRBJ2-7, with D tentatively TRBD1 (5 bases). CDR3 length: 11 residues. Germline loops: CDR1 MNHNS, CDR2 SASEGT. Trimming removed 5 bases from V and 5 bases from J, with 7 bases in between.

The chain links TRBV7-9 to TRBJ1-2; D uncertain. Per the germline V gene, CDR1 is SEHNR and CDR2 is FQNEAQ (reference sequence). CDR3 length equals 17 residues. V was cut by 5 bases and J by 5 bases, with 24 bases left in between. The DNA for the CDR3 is TGTGCCAGCAGCGTTAGAGGCGTGGCGGTAAGCGGGTATGGCTACACCTTC. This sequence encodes CASSVRGVAVSGYGYTF.

CDR3 residues: CASRREGRGDEQYF. Written as DNA, the CDR3 is TGTGCCAGCAGACGTGAAGGGCGGGGCGACGAGCAGTACTTC. The rearrangement uses TRBV5-4 and TRBJ2-7, with TRBD2 as a possible D gene (6 bases). The CDR3 is 14 amino acids. The germline gives CDR1 SGHNT, CDR2 YYREEE (reference sequence). V was shortened by 5 bases and J by 5 bases, with 17 bases between the two germline ends.

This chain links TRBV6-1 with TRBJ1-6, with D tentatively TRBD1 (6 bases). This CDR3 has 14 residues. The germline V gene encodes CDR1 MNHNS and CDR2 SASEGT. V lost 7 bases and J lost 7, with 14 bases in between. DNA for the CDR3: TGTGCCAGCAAGGAACAGGGCGGAAATTCACCCCTCCACTTT. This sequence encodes CASKEQGGNSPLHF.

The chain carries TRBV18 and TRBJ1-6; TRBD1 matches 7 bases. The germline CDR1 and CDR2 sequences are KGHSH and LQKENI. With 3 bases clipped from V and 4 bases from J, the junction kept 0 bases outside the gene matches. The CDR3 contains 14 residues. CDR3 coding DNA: TGTGCCAGCTCACCGGACAGGTATAATTCACCCCTCCACTTT. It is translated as CASSPDRYNSPLHF.

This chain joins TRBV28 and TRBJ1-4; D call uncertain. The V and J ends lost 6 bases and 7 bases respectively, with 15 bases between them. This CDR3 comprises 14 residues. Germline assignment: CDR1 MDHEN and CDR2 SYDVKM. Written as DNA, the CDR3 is TGTGCCAGCAGAACGGGAGCGGTCGGTGAAAAACTGTTTTTT. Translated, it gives CASRTGAVGEKLFF.